The sequence of this T cell receptor beta chain was determined in a study of graft-versus-host responses after intestinal transplantation. Looking at the study overall: Recipients were given multivisceral, liver-intestinal, or isolated intestinal transplants. Each patient got anti-thymocyte globulin induction, then tacrolimus and steroids for around 3 years. Study observations and caveats: Among recipient marrow samples, GvH clones were found; some appeared first in ileum or blood. Early post-transplant falls in HvG clones accompanied the peak levels of circulating GvH clones.

Profiling relied on immunoSEQ multiplex PCR, and the TCRdb table lists in-frame clones only, not all of them. The table includes 84,000 or so clones, approximately 78% detected once. Comments on this clone: Its specificity is unknown.

The CDR3 has 15 amino acids. Germline CDR1 and CDR2: MDHEN and SYDVKM. V was pared by 5 bases and J by 3 bases, with 17 bases between. V gene TRBV28 combines with J gene TRBJ2-7; possible D gene TRBD2, 5 bases. Sequencing was performed on unstimulated CD4+ T cells sorted from spleen or lymph node cells, taken before intestinal transplant. The receptor's source is a human donor who received an intestinal transplant. The chain's CDR3 is CASSPPTGKSYEQYF. DNA of the CDR3: TGTGCCAGCAGTCCCCCCACGGGGAAAAGCTACGAGCAGTACTTC.